A single sample gave rise to the 22 T cell receptor beta chains below, sequenced in a study of T cells after somatic rescue of genetic block. Assay: immunoSEQ multiplex PCR; the TCRdb copy retains only in-frame clones and omits some. The sample has tens of thousands of clones, 90% seen once. The sequencing input was peripheral blood mononuclear cells (PBMCs). These TCRs come from a woman aged 18-30 years.

This clone was observed a handful of times. The V and J genes are TRBV10-3 and TRBJ1-5; 8 bases match TRBD1. In germline, CDR1 is ENHRY, CDR2 SYGVKD. Trimming at V came to 7 bases and at J to 4 bases, leaving 3 bases not matched to a gene. The CDR3 spans 13 residues. The CDR3 spells CAITDRVNQPQHF. CDR3 sequence (DNA): TGTGCCATCACGGACAGGGTTAATCAGCCCCAGCATTTT.

DNA for the CDR3: TGTGCCAGCAGCGCAGGGCGTCGCCCCCAGGGTTTCACAGATACGCAGTATTTT. Its protein product is CASSAGRRPQGFTDTQYF. The chain recombines TRBV9 with TRBJ2-3; tentative D call: TRBD1 (5 bases). The CDR3 loop spans 18 amino acids. Germline V lookup: CDR1 SGDLS, CDR2 YYNGEE. Between the trimmed V and J ends, which lost 3 bases and 2 bases, there was a span of 22 bases.

The chain has TRBV7-2 and TRBJ2-1; D is perhaps TRBD2 (5 bases). The CDR3 length is 16 residues. Trimming left V 5 bases short and J 7 bases short, with 21 bases between. Germline V gene sequence: CDR1 SGHTA, CDR2 FQGNSA. The CDR3 reads CASSPTPGPRGNEQFF. The CDR3 nucleotides read TGTGCCAGCAGCCCCACCCCGGGCCCTCGAGGGAATGAGCAGTTCTTC.

This chain uses TRBV27 with TRBJ1-2; 7 nucleotides agree with TRBD1. The CDR3 extends over 13 amino acids. The germline V gene encodes CDR1 MNHEY and CDR2 SMNVEV (reference sequence). J gave up 3 bases and V 2 bases, and 0 bases lay outside the gene matches. CDR3 region: CASSLQGDYGYTF. The DNA for the CDR3 is TGTGCCAGCAGTTTACAGGGGGACTATGGCTACACCTTC.

This rearrangement joins TRBV7-9 to TRBJ2-1; 8 bases map to TRBD2. The CDR3 is 14 residues long. Germline assignment: CDR1 SEHNR and CDR2 FQNEAQ (reference sequence). Germline trimming cut 2 bases from V and 8 bases from J; bases unmatched to any gene: 5. The DNA for the CDR3 is TGTGCCAGCAGCTTAAGCGGGAGCGTCGATGAGCAGTTCTTC. Its protein product is CASSLSGSVDEQFF.

The V gene is TRBV27, the J gene TRBJ2-2; no definite D call. Germline V gives CDR1 MNHEY, CDR2 SMNVEV (reference sequence). Trimming shortened V by 0 bases and J by 8 bases, and 13 bases separated the two germline ends. This CDR3 comprises 15 residues. CDR3 sequence: CASSLSPPVMGELFF. The CDR3 coding sequence is TGTGCCAGCAGTTTATCCCCTCCCGTGATGGGGGAGCTGTTTTTT.

The V gene is TRBV11-2, the J gene TRBJ2-5; TRBD2 aligns across 8 bases. The CDR3 extends over 17 amino acids. Germline V gene lookup returns CDR1 SGHAT and CDR2 FQNNGV. Trimming at V came to 5 bases and at J to 0 bases, leaving 11 bases not matched to a gene. In DNA form, the CDR3 reads TGTGCCAGCAGCCCCCTCCCGGGGGGGAGCTACCAAGAGACCCAGTACTTC. This sequence encodes CASSPLPGGSYQETQYF.

J is TRBJ1-5 and V is TRBV25-1; no reliable D call. CDR3 length: 12 residues. Germline values: CDR1 MGHDK, CDR2 SYGVNS. V was pared by 7 bases and J by 2 bases, with 6 bases between. DNA of the CDR3: TGTGCCAGCAATCTGGGCAATCAGCCCCAGCATTTT. Amino acid sequence: CASNLGNQPQHF. The full variable domain, with the rest looked up from reference TRBV25-1 and TRBJ1-5, is EADIYQTPRYLVIGTGKKITLECSQTMGHDKMYWYQQDPGMELHLIHYSYGVNSTEKGDLSSESTVSRIRTEHFPLTLESARPSHTSQYLCASNLGNQPQHFGDGTRLSIL.

V usage is TRBV6-5 and J usage is TRBJ1-2, with D uncertain. This CDR3 spans 13 amino acids. Trimming removed 2 bases at V and 3 bases at J, with 7 bases between. Germline loops: CDR1 MNHEY, CDR2 SVGAGI. This CDR3 reads CASSYPGDYGYTF. DNA of the CDR3: TGTGCCAGCAGTTACCCAGGAGACTATGGCTACACCTTC.

The chain employs TRBV10-1 and TRBJ2-1, with 8 bases matching TRBD2. Trimming cost V 2 bases and J 7 bases; bases outside gene matches: 13. Germline V gene lookup returns CDR1 WNHNN and CDR2 SYGVQD (reference sequence). CDR3 length: 17 residues. The CDR3 region is CASSERFTGRACNEQFF. The CDR3 DNA sequence: TGCGCCAGCAGTGAGAGATTCACCGGGAGGGCCTGTAATGAGCAGTTCTTC.

This chain links TRBV4-1 with TRBJ2-3; D gene unclear. The CDR3 runs 14 residues. The ends were cut back, 1 base at V and 4 bases at J, with 9 bases in the middle. Germline CDR1 is MGHRA and CDR2 is YSYEKL. CDR3 sequence reads: CASSQGAEADTQYF. Here the CDR3 DNA reads TGCGCCAGCAGCCAAGGGGCCGAGGCAGATACGCAGTATTTT.

The chain has TRBV28 and TRBJ2-1, with D perhaps matching TRBD1 (5 bases). The ends were cut back, 2 bases at V and 0 bases at J, with 14 bases in the middle. Germline CDR1 MDHEN, CDR2 SYDVKM. This CDR3 has 17 amino acids. For the CDR3, the DNA is TGTGCCAGCAGTTTAGACAGAGCGCAGCCCTCCTACAATGAGCAGTTCTTC. It codes for CASSLDRAQPSYNEQFF.

V gene TRBV5-1 combines with J gene TRBJ2-7; 9 bases fit TRBD1. The trim removed 0 bases at V and 5 bases at J, leaving 3 bases unmatched. Germline V lookup: CDR1 SGHRS, CDR2 YFSETQ. This CDR3 spans 14 amino acids. CDR3 coding DNA: TGCGCCAGCAGCTTGGGGGACAGGGACCACGAGCAGTACTTC. Protein: CASSLGDRDHEQYF.

The V call is TRBV19, the J call TRBJ1-1; 7 positions match TRBD1. Germline V gives CDR1 LNHDA, CDR2 SQIVND (reference sequence). J lost 6 bases, V lost 5 bases, and 9 bases had no gene match. This CDR3 is built from 14 residues. The CDR3 sequence is CASSSPGGKAEAFF. The CDR3 DNA follows: TGTGCCAGTAGTTCTCCAGGGGGAAAGGCTGAAGCTTTCTTT.

CDR3 in DNA: TGTGCCAGCACCCCGTTAAGGTTGCCCCACGAGCAGTACTTC. Residues: CASTPLRLPHEQYF. The chain combines TRBV27 with TRBJ2-7; no clear D gene. The germline V gene encodes CDR1 MNHEY and CDR2 SMNVEV (reference sequence). Trimming stripped 7 bases from V and 5 bases from J, with 18 bases between. The CDR3 contains 14 residues.

The chain recombines TRBV15 with TRBJ2-2, with 14 bases that match TRBD2. CDR1 is LNHNV and CDR2 is YYDKDF in the germline V gene (reference sequence). The CDR3 has 20 residues. Trimming removed 2 bases from V and 2 bases from J; junction bases left unmatched: 10. The DNA of the CDR3 is TGTGCCACCAGCAGAAGCGAAACGGGACTAGCGGGGGAAAACACCGGGGAGCTGTTTTTT. Translated, it gives CATSRSETGLAGENTGELFF.

The chain is built from TRBV5-5 and TRBJ2-7, with D unclear. Trimming removed 1 base at V and 6 bases at J, with 11 bases between. The CDR3 has 13 residues. Germline lookup yields CDR1 SGHKS and CDR2 YYEKEE (reference sequence). The CDR3 DNA reads as TGTGCCAGCAGCTTGACAGCCTCGCGCGAGCAGTACTTC. It translates to CASSLTASREQYF.

V is TRBV7-9 and J is TRBJ1-5, with D maybe TRBD1 (5 bases). Germline lookup yields CDR1 SEHNR and CDR2 FQNEAQ (reference sequence). This CDR3 has 14 amino acids. Trimming stripped 0 bases from V and 11 bases from J, with 14 bases between. The CDR3 loop is CASSLAGTAATQHF. The CDR3 DNA reads as TGTGCCAGCAGCTTAGCAGGGACCGCAGCCACCCAGCATTTT.

The rearrangement uses TRBV10-3 and TRBJ2-5; D tentatively reads TRBD1 or TRBD2 (5 bases each). Germline V lookup: CDR1 ENHRY, CDR2 SYGVKD. V lost 4 bases, J lost 2 bases, and 11 bases lay in between. The CDR3 length is 14 residues. CDR3 nucleotides: TGTGCCATCAGTGCTTCTGGGGGTCAAGAGACCCAGTACTTC. Its translation: CAISASGGQETQYF.

The chain employs TRBV5-4 and TRBJ1-1; no clear D gene. Between the trimmed V and J ends, which lost 1 base and 3 bases, there was a span of 13 bases. This CDR3 has 15 residues. Germline V gives CDR1 SGHNT, CDR2 YYREEE (reference sequence). The CDR3 DNA reads TGTGCCAGCAGCTTGTCGACGGGAGGCGACACTGAAGCTTTCTTT. It encodes CASSLSTGGDTEAFF.

J is TRBJ2-5 and V is TRBV30, with D possibly being TRBD1 or TRBD2 (5 bases each). Trimming took 5 bases from V and 5 from J, leaving 6 bases between them. CDR3 length: 10 residues. Germline CDR1 is GTSNPN and CDR2 is SVGIG (reference sequence). CDR3 in amino acids: CAWGDETQYF. The CDR3 region has the DNA TGTGCCTGGGGGGACGAGACCCAGTACTTC. The full variable domain, with the rest looked up from reference TRBV30 and TRBJ2-5, is SQTIHQWPATLVQPVGSPLSLECTVEGTSNPNLYWYRQAAGRGLQLLFYSVGIGQISSEVPQNLSASRPQDRQFILSSKKLLLSDSGFYLCAWGDETQYFGPGTRLLVL.

The chain employs TRBV27 and TRBJ2-7; 10 bases line up with TRBD2. The CDR3 length is 14 residues. J lost 4 bases, V lost 6 bases, and 6 bases had no gene match. Germline V gives CDR1 MNHEY, CDR2 SMNVEV (reference sequence). The CDR3 nucleotides are TGTGCCAGCAGGGGGCTAGCGGGAGTTTACGAGCAGTACTTC. Protein product: CASRGLAGVYEQYF.